The 7 T cell receptor beta chains below were found in one sample sequenced in a study of blood T cell repertoires in COVID-19. TCRdb's copy holds only in-frame clones and misses some; the assay was immunoSEQ multiplex PCR. The sample includes some 250,000 clones, around 82% of them seen just once. The sequencing input was peripheral blood. The receptors were gathered from a man between 45 and 60 years old with active or convalescent COVID-19.

CDR3 residues: CASSLVEGSSYNEQFF. The CDR3 DNA reads as TGCGCCAGCAGCTTGGTGGAGGGCAGCTCCTACAATGAGCAGTTCTTC. The chain is built from TRBV5-1 and TRBJ2-1, with D tentatively TRBD2 (6 bases). V lost 0 bases and J 0 bases, leaving 10 bases between the germline ends. The length of the CDR3 is 16 residues. CDR1 and CDR2 from the germline V gene are SGHRS and YFSETQ.

The genes are TRBV27 and TRBJ2-1; the match to TRBD2 covers 7 bases. CDR1 is MNHEY, CDR2 SMNVEV, per germline (reference sequence). V shed 0 bases, J shed 9 bases, and the junction held 11 bases outside the gene matches. The CDR3 has 16 residues. The CDR3 coding sequence is TGTGCCAGCAGTTTATCACTAAGCGGGGTGCGGGGTGAGCAGTTCTTC. It codes for CASSLSLSGVRGEQFF.

This clone was seen a handful of times. The chain couples TRBV7-9 to TRBJ2-7, with D maybe TRBD1 (5 bases). Germline CDR1 and CDR2: SEHNR and FQNEAQ (reference sequence). The CDR3 is 14 residues long. V was clipped by 5 bases and J by 0 bases, with 11 bases between them. In DNA, the CDR3 is TGTGCCAGCAGCCCTCGACAGAGCTCCTACGAGCAGTACTTC. Protein: CASSPRQSSYEQYF. The full variable domain, its missing parts supplied by reference TRBV7-9 and TRBJ2-7, is DTGVSQNPRHKITKRGQNVTFRCDPISEHNRLYWYRQTLGQGPEFLTYFQNEAQLEKSRLLSDRFSAERPKGSFSTLEIQRTEQGDSAMYLCASSPRQSSYEQYFGPGTRLTVT.

CDR3 nucleotide sequence: TGTGCCAGTAGTATAGACAGGGGGTTAGTCCAGCCCCAGCATTTT. It codes for CASSIDRGLVQPQHF. This chain joins TRBV19 and TRBJ1-5; TRBD1 matches 7 bases. In germline, CDR1 is LNHDA, CDR2 SQIVND (reference sequence). The ends lost 0 bases at V and 7 bases at J; junction bases unmatched: 6. This CDR3 region has 15 residues.

This clone has only one observation. V and J are TRBV13 and TRBJ2-7; TRBD2 aligns across 12 bases. Germline V gene data show CDR1 as PRHDT and CDR2 as FYEKMQ (reference sequence). This CDR3 has 17 residues. The V gene end was trimmed by 2 bases and the J gene end by 0 bases; junction bases not matched to a gene: 5. The CDR3 sequence: CASSLLAGGSGSYEQYF. Here the CDR3 DNA reads TGTGCCAGCAGCTTACTAGCGGGGGGGTCTGGCTCCTACGAGCAGTACTTC.

CDR3 sequence: CATSDLKAVRPEAFF. The CDR3 region has the DNA TGTGCCACCAGTGATTTGAAGGCGGTGAGGCCTGAAGCTTTCTTT. The V call is TRBV24-1, the J call TRBJ1-1; the D is unclear. The CDR3 extends over 15 amino acids. CDR1 and CDR2 from the germline V gene are KGHDR and SFDVKD. V shed 0 bases and J shed 6 bases, with 13 bases lying between them.

This clone showed up just once. The V gene is TRBV7-9, the J gene TRBJ2-1; 10 bases fit TRBD2. The V gene's germline CDR1 is SEHNR and CDR2 FQNEAQ (reference sequence). The CDR3 consists of 16 residues. V shed 1 base and J 3 bases; nucleotides not matched to a gene: 3. CDR3 nucleotide sequence: TGTGCCAGCAGCTTAGGGCTAGCGGGGGACTACAATGAGCAGTTCTTC. Translated: CASSLGLAGDYNEQFF.